The T cell receptor (beta chain) under discussion was sequenced for a study of blood T cell repertoires in COVID-19. Living in 24 US areas, the participants were between roughly 18 and 90 years of age. The study assigned cohorts using participant-reported clinical history. The table came from immunoSEQ multiplex PCR; TCRdb's copy has only in-frame clones and leaves some out. The table records about 240,000 clones, approximately 84% of them present only once. V shed 1 base and J shed 2 bases, with 16 bases lying between them. Germline values: CDR1 SQVTM, CDR2 ANQGSEA. The CDR3 totals 16 residues. V usage is TRBV29-1 and J usage is TRBJ2-3; D not certain. Input material: PBMCs or T cells enriched from blood (not recorded which). The source of this sequence is a woman in her 40s with acute COVID-19. CDR3 nucleotides: TGCAGCGTTGAAGGGGTACTACCTCAGACCACAGATACGCAGTATTTT. Protein: CSVEGVLPQTTDTQYF.